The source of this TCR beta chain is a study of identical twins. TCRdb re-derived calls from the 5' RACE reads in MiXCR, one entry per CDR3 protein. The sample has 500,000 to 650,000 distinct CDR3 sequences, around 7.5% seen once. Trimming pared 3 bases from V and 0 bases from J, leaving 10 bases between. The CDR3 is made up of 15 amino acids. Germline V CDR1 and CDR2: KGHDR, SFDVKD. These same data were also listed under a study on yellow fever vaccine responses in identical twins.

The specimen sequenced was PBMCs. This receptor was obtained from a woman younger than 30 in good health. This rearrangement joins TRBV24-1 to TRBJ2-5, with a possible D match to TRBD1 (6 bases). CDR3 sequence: CATSDTQGYQETQYF. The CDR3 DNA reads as TGTGCCACCAGTGATACCCAGGGGTACCAAGAGACCCAGTACTTC.